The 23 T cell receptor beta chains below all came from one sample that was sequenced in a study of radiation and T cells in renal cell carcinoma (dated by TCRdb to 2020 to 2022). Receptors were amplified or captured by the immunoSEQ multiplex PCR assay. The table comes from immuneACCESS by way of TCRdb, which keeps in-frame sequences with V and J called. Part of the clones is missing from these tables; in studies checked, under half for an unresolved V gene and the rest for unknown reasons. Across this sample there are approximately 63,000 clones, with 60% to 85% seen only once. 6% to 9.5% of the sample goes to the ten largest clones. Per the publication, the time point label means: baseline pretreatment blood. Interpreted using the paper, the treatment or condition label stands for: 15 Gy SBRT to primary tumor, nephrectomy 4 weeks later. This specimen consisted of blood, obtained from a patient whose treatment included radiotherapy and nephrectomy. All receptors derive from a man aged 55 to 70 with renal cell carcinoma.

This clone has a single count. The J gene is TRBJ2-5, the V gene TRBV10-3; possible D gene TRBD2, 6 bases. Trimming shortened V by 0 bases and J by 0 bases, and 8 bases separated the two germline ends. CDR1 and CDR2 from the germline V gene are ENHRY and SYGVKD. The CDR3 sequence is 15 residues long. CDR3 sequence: CAISESGGHQETQYF. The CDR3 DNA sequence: TGTGCCATCAGTGAGTCGGGGGGACACCAAGAGACCCAGTACTTC.

The CDR3 coding sequence is TGTGCCAGCAGGAGGGGTTTGGACAGCCCCGAAGGCTACACCTTC. This encodes CASRRGLDSPEGYTF. This chain joins TRBV11-2 and TRBJ1-2, with D perhaps TRBD1 (6 bases). Trimming removed 6 bases at V and 8 bases at J, with 22 bases between. CDR1 and CDR2 from the germline V gene are SGHAT and FQNNGV. The CDR3 covers 15 residues.

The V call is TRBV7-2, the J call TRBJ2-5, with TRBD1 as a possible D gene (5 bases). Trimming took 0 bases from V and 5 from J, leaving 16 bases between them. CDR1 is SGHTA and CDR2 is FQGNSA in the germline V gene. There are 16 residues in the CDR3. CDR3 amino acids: CASSLASTGLRETQYF. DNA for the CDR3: TGTGCCAGCAGCTTAGCGTCTACAGGTCTAAGGGAGACCCAGTACTTC.

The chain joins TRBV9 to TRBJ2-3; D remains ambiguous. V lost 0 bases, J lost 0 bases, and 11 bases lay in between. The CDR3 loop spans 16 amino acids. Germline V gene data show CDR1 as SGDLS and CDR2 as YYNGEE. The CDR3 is CASSVGAVASTDTQYF. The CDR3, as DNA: TGTGCCAGCAGCGTAGGCGCGGTAGCTAGCACAGATACGCAGTATTTT.

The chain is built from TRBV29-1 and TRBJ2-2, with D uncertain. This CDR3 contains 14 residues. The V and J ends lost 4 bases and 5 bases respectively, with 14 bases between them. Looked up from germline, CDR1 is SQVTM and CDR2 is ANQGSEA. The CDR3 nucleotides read TGCAGCGTTGTAGGCCCGTCTCGGACCGGGGAGCTGTTTTTT. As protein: CSVVGPSRTGELFF.

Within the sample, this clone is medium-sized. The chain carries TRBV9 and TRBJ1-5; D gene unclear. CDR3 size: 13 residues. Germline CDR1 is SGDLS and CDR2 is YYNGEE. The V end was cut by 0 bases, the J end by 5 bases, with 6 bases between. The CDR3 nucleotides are TGTGCCAGCAGCGTAGGGCCAGATCAGCCCCAGCATTTT. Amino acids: CASSVGPDQPQHF.

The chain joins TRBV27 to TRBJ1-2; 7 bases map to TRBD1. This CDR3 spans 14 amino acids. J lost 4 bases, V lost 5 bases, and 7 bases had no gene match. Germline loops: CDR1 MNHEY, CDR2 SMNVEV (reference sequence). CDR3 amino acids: CASSTRQGTYGYTF. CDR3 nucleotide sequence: TGTGCCAGCAGTACCCGACAGGGAACCTATGGCTACACCTTC.

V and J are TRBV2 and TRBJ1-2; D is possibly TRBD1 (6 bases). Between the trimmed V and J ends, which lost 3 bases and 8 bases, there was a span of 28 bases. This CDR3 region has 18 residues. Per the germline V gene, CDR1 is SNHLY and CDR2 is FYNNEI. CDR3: CASSDGGQVFGPVLGYTF. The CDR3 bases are TGTGCCAGCAGTGACGGGGGGCAGGTCTTCGGCCCTGTCCTCGGCTACACCTTC.

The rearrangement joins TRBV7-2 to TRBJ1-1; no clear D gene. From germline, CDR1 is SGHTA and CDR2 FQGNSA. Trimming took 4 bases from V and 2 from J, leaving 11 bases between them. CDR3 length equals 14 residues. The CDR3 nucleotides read TGTGCCAGCAGCTCGTACCGGGAAAACACTGAAGCTTTCTTT. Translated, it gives CASSSYRENTEAFF. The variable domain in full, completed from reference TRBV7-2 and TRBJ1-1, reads GAGVSQSPSNKVTEKGKDVELRCDPISGHTALYWYRQSLGQGLEFLIYFQGNSAPDKSGLPSDRFSAERTGGSVSTLTIQRTQQEDSAVYLCASSSYRENTEAFFGQGTRLTVV.

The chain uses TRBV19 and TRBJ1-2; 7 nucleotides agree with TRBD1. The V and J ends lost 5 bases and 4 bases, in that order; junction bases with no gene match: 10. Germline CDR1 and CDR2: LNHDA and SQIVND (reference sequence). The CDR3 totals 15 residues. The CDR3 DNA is TGTGCCAGTAGTGAGGGACAGCCGGGGGTCTATGGCTACACCTTC. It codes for CASSEGQPGVYGYTF.

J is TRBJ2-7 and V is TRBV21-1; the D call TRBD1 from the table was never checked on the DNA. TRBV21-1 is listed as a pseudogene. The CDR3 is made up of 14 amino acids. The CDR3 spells CASSKLQGTYEQYV. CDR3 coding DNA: TGTGCCAGCAGCAAATTACAGGGTACCTACGAGCAGTACGTC.

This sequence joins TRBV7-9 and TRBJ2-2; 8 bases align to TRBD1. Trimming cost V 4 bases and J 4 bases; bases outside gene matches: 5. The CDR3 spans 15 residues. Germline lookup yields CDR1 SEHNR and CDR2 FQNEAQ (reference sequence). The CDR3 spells CASSSGGQATGELFF. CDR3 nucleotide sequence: TGTGCCAGCAGCTCAGGGGGCCAGGCCACCGGGGAGCTGTTTTTT.

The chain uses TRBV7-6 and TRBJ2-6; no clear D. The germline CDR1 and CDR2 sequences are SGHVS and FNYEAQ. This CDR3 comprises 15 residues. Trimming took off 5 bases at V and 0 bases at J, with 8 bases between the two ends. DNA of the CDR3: TGTGCCAGCAGCCATGCTTTCTCTGGGGCCAACGTCCTGACTTTC. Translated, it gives CASSHAFSGANVLTF.

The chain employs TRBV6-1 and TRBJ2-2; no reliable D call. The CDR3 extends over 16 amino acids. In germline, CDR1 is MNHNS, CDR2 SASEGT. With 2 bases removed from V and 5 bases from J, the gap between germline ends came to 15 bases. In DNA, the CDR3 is TGTGCCAGCAGTGAAAGAGCCGAATCCCGGACCGGGGAGCTGTTTTTT. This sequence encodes CASSERAESRTGELFF.

CDR3 sequence: CASSYTIKDTQYF. The CDR3 nucleotides read TGTGCCAGCAGTTACACTATTAAAGATACGCAGTATTTT. The chain joins TRBV6-5 to TRBJ2-3; D not resolved. CDR1 is MNHEY and CDR2 is SVGAGI in the germline V gene. The CDR3 has 13 amino acids. Between the trimmed V and J ends, which lost 2 bases and 5 bases, there was a span of 8 bases.

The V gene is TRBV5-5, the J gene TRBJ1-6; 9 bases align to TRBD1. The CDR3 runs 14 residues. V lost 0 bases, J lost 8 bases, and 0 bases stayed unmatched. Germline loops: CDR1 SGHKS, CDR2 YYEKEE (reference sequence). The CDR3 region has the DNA TGTGCCAGCAGCTTGGGACAGGGGGATTCACCCCTCCACTTT. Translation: CASSLGQGDSPLHF.

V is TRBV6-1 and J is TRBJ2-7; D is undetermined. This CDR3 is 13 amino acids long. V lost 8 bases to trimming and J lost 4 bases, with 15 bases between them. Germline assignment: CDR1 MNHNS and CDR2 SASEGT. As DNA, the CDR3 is TGTGCCAGCGGGCTAGATGGTCTTTACGAGCAGTACGTC. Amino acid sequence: CASGLDGLYEQYV.

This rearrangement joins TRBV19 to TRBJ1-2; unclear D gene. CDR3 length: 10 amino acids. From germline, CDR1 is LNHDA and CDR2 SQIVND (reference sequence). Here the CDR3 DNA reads TGTGAGTGTGTTAGCTATGGCTACACCTTC. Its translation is CECVSYGYTF.

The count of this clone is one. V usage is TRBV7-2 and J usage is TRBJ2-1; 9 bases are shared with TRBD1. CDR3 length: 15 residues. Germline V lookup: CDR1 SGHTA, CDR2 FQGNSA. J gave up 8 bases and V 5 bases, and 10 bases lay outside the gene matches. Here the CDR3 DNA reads TGTGCCAGCAGCCCCGGGACAGGGTATAGCGATGAGCAGTTCTTC. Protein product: CASSPGTGYSDEQFF.

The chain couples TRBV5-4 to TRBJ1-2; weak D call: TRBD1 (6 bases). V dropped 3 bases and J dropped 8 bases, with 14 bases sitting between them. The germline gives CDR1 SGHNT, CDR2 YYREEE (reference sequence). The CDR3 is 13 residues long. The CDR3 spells CASSYRVGEGYTF. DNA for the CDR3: TGTGCCAGCAGCTACAGGGTCGGAGAAGGCTACACCTTC.

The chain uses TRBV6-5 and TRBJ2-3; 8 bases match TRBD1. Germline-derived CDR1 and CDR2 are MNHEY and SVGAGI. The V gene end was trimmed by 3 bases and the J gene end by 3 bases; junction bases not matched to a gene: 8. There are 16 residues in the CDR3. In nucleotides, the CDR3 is TGTGCCAGCAGTTATTCGATGACAGGGGTTACAGATACGCAGTATTTT. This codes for CASSYSMTGVTDTQYF.

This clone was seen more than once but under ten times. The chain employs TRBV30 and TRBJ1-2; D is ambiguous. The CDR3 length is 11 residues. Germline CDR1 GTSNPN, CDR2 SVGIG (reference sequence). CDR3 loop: CASFPPYGYTF. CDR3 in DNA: TGTGCTTCGTTCCCTCCCTATGGCTACACCTTC.

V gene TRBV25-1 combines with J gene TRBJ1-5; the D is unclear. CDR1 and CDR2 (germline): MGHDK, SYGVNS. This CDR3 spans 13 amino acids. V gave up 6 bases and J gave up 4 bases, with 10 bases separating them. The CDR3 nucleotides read TGTGCCAGCAGCTCAGACGGGAATCAGCCCCAGCATTTT. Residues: CASSSDGNQPQHF.